Listed below are T cell receptor beta chains from one sample, sequenced in a study of T cell responses to AZD1222 COVID-19 vaccine. Data came from immunoSEQ multiplex PCR; TCRdb stores just in-frame clones and leaves some out. The sample records about 140,000 clones, 85% to 95% being singletons. This material consisted of peripheral blood, taken on day 0 of MenACWY control vaccination. The receptors come from an adult in good health. The CDR3 runs from the conserved cysteine through the conserved F or W. D genes are given only for firm matches. For some rows the clone size is stated as once, few or many, or as a class when expanded; others skip it.

v_gene	abundance	j_gene	d_gene	CDR3aa	CDR3nt
TRBV11-2	.	TRBJ1-3	.	CASSPDWSSGNTIYF	TGTGCCAGCAGCCCGGACTGGAGCTCTGGAAACACCATATATTTT
TRBV4-2	.	TRBJ1-5	.	CASSQAGTGDQPQHF	TGTGCCAGCAGCCAAGCCGGGACGGGAGATCAGCCCCAGCATTTT
TRBV5-6	.	TRBJ1-6	TRBD1	CASLLSRQGRAFGSPLHF	TGTGCCAGCCTCCTTAGCCGACAGGGGCGCGCTTTTGGTTCACCCCTCCACTTT
TRBV27	.	TRBJ1-3	.	CASGFWGNTIYF	TGTGCCAGCGGCTTCTGGGGAAACACCATATATTTT
TRBV28	.	TRBJ2-2	.	CASSLNGELFF	TGTGCCAGCAGTTTAAACGGGGAGCTGTTTTTT
TRBV5-4	.	TRBJ1-2	.	CASSLGVTYEYYGYTF	TGTGCCAGCAGCTTGGGGGTGACATACGAATATTATGGCTACACCTTC
TRBV19	.	TRBJ2-1	.	CASSISRLLEGNEQFF	TGTGCCAGTAGTATCAGCAGACTCCTCGAGGGGAATGAGCAGTTCTTC
TRBV30	.	TRBJ1-6	.	CAWRSSYNSPLHF	TGTGCCTGGAGATCCAGCTATAATTCACCCCTCCACTTT
TRBV6-5	.	TRBJ2-2	.	CASRRAAGELFF	TGTGCCAGCAGGAGGGCAGCCGGGGAGCTGTTTTTT
TRBV3-1/TRBV3-2	.	TRBJ2-1	.	CASSQDPSVVTYNEQFF	TGTGCCAGCAGCCAAGACCCCTCAGTGGTGACCTACAATGAGCAGTTCTTC
TRBV5-1	.	TRBJ1-2	TRBD1	CASSLAGTGLYGYTF	TGCGCCAGCAGCTTGGCCGGGACAGGTCTCTATGGCTACACCTTC
TRBV11-3	.	TRBJ1-1	.	CASSQGGTEAFF	TGTGCCAGCAGCCAGGGTGGCACTGAAGCTTTCTTT
TRBV2	.	TRBJ1-1	TRBD1	CASSVAGGSTEAFF	TGTGCCAGCAGTGTGGCAGGGGGTAGCACTGAAGCTTTCTTT
TRBV6-1	.	TRBJ2-5	TRBD2	CASSESMRGGETQYF	TGTGCCAGCAGTGAATCTATGCGGGGGGGAGAGACCCAGTACTTC
TRBV27	.	TRBJ2-2	TRBD2	CASSRLASNTGELFF	TGTGCCAGCAGTAGACTAGCGTCAAACACCGGGGAGCTGTTTTTT
TRBV6-6	.	TRBJ1-5	.	CASSSVKDRPQHF	TGTGCCAGCAGTTCCGTTAAGGACAGGCCCCAGCATTTT
TRBV9	.	TRBJ2-1	.	CASSVAGLDYNEQFF	TGTGCCAGCAGCGTAGCTGGACTCGATTACAATGAGCAGTTCTTC
TRBV28	.	TRBJ1-5	TRBD1	CASSSDRGRQPQHF	TGTGCCAGCAGCTCTGACAGGGGAAGACAGCCCCAGCATTTT
TRBV7-6	.	TRBJ1-2	.	CASSARVSSYGYTF	TGTGCCAGCAGCGCACGGGTGTCTAGCTATGGCTACACCTTC
TRBV5-4	.	TRBJ2-3	TRBD2	CASSSRLAGGPVDTQYF	TGTGCCAGCAGCAGCCGACTAGCGGGGGGGCCTGTGGATACGCAGTATTTT
TRBV13	.	TRBJ1-5	.	CASSLLGQPQHF	TGTGCCAGCAGCCTTTTAGGTCAGCCCCAGCATTTT
TRBV6-4	once	TRBJ1-1	.	CASSLTGNTEAFF	TGTGCCAGCAGTTTAACAGGGAACACTGAAGCTTTCTTT
TRBV21-1	.	TRBJ1-1	.	CASSNPAEDDGGSMNTEAFF	TGTGCCAGCAGCAACCCGGCGGAGGACGATGGGGGGTCCATGAACACTGAAGCTTTCTTT
TRBV11-3	.	TRBJ1-1	.	CASRAGPNTEAFF	TGTGCCAGCAGGGCGGGCCCGAACACTGAAGCTTTCTTT
TRBV9	once	TRBJ2-4	TRBD2	CASSPYGGEDIQYF	TGTGCCAGCAGCCCCTACGGGGGGGAGGACATTCAGTACTTC
TRBV5-1	.	TRBJ1-1	TRBD1	CASSSQGNGGTEAFF	TGCGCCAGCAGCTCACAGGGGAATGGGGGCACTGAAGCTTTCTTT
TRBV7-2	.	TRBJ1-5	TRBD1	CASRFTGGAEQPQHF	TGTGCCAGCAGATTTACAGGGGGCGCGGAGCAGCCCCAGCATTTT
TRBV28	.	TRBJ2-3	TRBD2	CASSLGGSGIASTDTQYF	TGTGCCAGCAGTTTGGGCGGTAGCGGGATTGCTAGCACAGATACGCAGTATTTT
TRBV4-3	.	TRBJ1-1	TRBD1	CASSPTRQGLNTEAFF	TGCGCCAGCAGCCCAACTAGACAGGGCCTGAACACTGAAGCTTTCTTT
TRBV19	.	TRBJ2-4	.	CASRPTRDAKSLAKNIQYF	TGTGCCAGTAGGCCCACCCGGGACGCCAAATCACTAGCCAAAAACATTCAGTACTTC
TRBV5-1	.	TRBJ2-1	TRBD2	CASSLAPTSGRFDEQFF	TGCGCCAGCAGCTTGGCCCCGACTAGCGGGAGATTTGATGAGCAGTTCTTC
TRBV6-5	.	TRBJ1-2	.	CASSYSEGLAGYTF	TGTGCCAGCAGTTACAGCGAGGGGCTGGCCGGCTACACCTTC
TRBV7-3	.	TRBJ2-2	.	CASSLTTGELFF	TGTGCCAGCAGCTTAACGACCGGGGAGCTGTTTTTT
TRBV6-5	.	TRBJ2-7	.	CASRKTGSNSYEQYF	TGTGCCAGCAGAAAAACAGGGTCCAACTCCTACGAGCAGTACTTC
TRBV7-9	.	TRBJ2-7	.	CASSPQPPGTYEQYF	TGTGCCAGCAGCCCTCAACCCCCGGGGACCTACGAGCAGTACTTC
TRBV10-1	once	TRBJ1-6	.	CASSEQANSPLHF	TGCGCCAGCAGTGAGCAGGCCAATTCACCCCTCCACTTT
TRBV25-1	.	TRBJ1-5	.	CASSDAGSNQPQHF	TGTGCCAGCAGTGACGCAGGTAGCAATCAGCCCCAGCATTTT
TRBV7-8	.	TRBJ1-3	.	CASSLKAQARGNTIYF	TGTGCCAGCAGCTTAAAGGCTCAAGCGAGGGGAAACACCATATATTTT
TRBV4-3	.	TRBJ2-7	.	CASSPHGLTSYEQYF	TGCGCCAGCAGCCCCCACGGACTGACCTCCTACGAGCAGTACTTC
TRBV9	.	TRBJ1-2	TRBD1	CASRKQGARVWGYTF	TGTGCCAGCAGAAAACAGGGGGCGCGTGTATGGGGCTACACCTTC